The subject of this entry is one T cell receptor (beta chain). Its binding antigen is unknown. Per-nucleotide qualities are absent, and no much larger clonotype sits a single base away. The CDR3, cysteine through phenylalanine, is 16 amino acids long. The kept DNA is CDR3 alone, 48 bases in frame from the first base. A distance of 11 bases separates the germline ends of V and J, which lose 0 bases and 0 bases respectively. CDR1 is given as SGHNT and CDR2 as YENEEA, both from the germline V gene. The CDR3 regions of human TCRbeta chains were subjected to immunosequencing. Per the source publication's procedure: TCRs in the repertoires were compared against a reference library of SARS-CoV-2-specific TCRs that had been generated with the MIRA antigen-specificity platform. Breadth was defined as the fraction of unique TCRs that were SARS-CoV-2-associated, and depth was defined as the fraction of total T cells that were SARS-CoV-2-associated. Using the MIRA data, each spike-specific TCR was assigned both to the spike region to which the TCR was reactive and to a CD4 or CD8 class. Log10-transformed breadth and depth values were compared by one-way ANOVA with Sidak's multiple comparisons tests. This immuneACCESS table, as held by TCRdb, lists in-frame sequences with V and J called but not all clones. Of the missing ones, under half trace to an unresolved V gene in checked studies; the others have no known cause. From that table come the V and J calls and clone size; the DNA was used to work out D and trimming. This sample lists roughly 120,000 clones; approximately 85% were detected once. About 1.5% of the sample comes from the top ten.

The time point label here, explained by the study, means: baseline before first vaccination. Vaccinee samples came from UK trials COV001 and COV002, including a single-blind randomized controlled phase 2/3 trial of AZD1222 (ChAdOx1 nCoV-19) in healthy adults. For TCRbeta chain sequencing, PBMC samples from trial participants were taken at day 0 and at day 28 after the second dose. The sample belongs to a study of T cell responses to AZD1222 COVID-19 vaccine (dated by TCRdb to the early 2020s). Regarding the research as a whole: Because spike-specific TCR depth and breadth did not differ between the two schedules, AZD1222 recipients who got a second dose at roughly 4 weeks were pooled with those who got a second dose at roughly 12 weeks. A total of under 250 trial participants underwent TCR sequencing, of whom 200 to 220 had received two doses of AZD1222 and 26 had received two doses of the MenACWY control vaccine. Trial participants were enrolled into age subgroups of 18-55, 56-69 and 70-plus years, which contained approximately 150, 28 and 58 TCR-sequenced participants, respectively. The study at large found these results: After two AZD1222 doses, spike-specific TCR breadth and depth were significantly higher than at day 0 and than in MenACWY recipients. The vaccine-associated CD4 TCRs covered the entire spike protein, and the dominant responses fell in regions 160-218 and 743-854. Participants were mostly white British and included more females than males, and it was suggested by the authors that clonal diversity may have been underestimated. Reportedly, close to half of the unique spike-specific TCRs recognized epitopes lying outside the regions that are mutated in the B.1.351 and B.1.1.7 variants. The 56-69-year group was small, and its depth increase did not reach significance, likely because of low power. Because no samples from the day 14 peak response were available, repertoires could be characterized only after the peak T cell response. Conclusions about previously exposed vaccinees were limited because only six AZD1222 recipients were SARS-CoV-2 seropositive at baseline.

The sequencing used peripheral blood, collected on day 0 of AZD1222 vaccination. In this chain, TRBV11-3 is recombined with TRBJ2-5; possibly the D gene is TRBD1, per 7 matching bases. The sequence derives from an adult in good health. The CDR3 region reads CASSLEQGDYQETQYF. The DNA sequence is as follows: TGTGCCAGCAGCTTAGAGCAGGGGGACTACCAAGAGACCCAGTACTTC.